One sample yielded the 4 T cell receptor beta chains listed below, sequenced in a study of blood T cell repertoires in COVID-19. Sequencing was performed with immunoSEQ multiplex PCR; in TCRdb, only in-frame clones are kept and a portion is missing. The sample yields 130,000 to 150,000 clones, 88% seen once. What was sequenced was peripheral blood. The receptors were gathered from a human donor in a cohort sampled during active COVID-19.

This clone appeared once. The rearrangement links TRBV4-1 to TRBJ2-5; 7 bases fit TRBD2. Germline-derived CDR1 and CDR2 are MGHRA and YSYEKL. The J segment lost 2 bases and the V segment lost 3 bases, leaving 9 bases of the junction unmatched. The CDR3 totals 16 residues. CDR3 bases: TGCGCCAGCAGCCACATTAGCGGGTGGGGGCAAGAGACCCAGTACTTC. It yields the protein CASSHISGWGQETQYF.

This clone was detected only once. The rearrangement uses TRBV6-6 and TRBJ1-4; 8 positions agree with TRBD1. The junction had 3 bases not matched to a gene; V was cut back by 7 bases and J by 2 bases. The germline gives CDR1 MNHNY, CDR2 SVGAGI (reference sequence). The CDR3 loop spans 14 amino acids. This chain's CDR3 is CASTWTGTNEKLFF. The CDR3 DNA follows: TGTGCCAGCACTTGGACAGGGACTAATGAAAAACTGTTTTTT.

This rearrangement joins TRBV5-1 to TRBJ1-3, with no clear D. Trimming stripped 0 bases from V and 0 bases from J, with 7 bases between. Germline V gives CDR1 SGHRS, CDR2 YFSETQ. The CDR3 has 15 amino acids. In DNA, the CDR3 is TGCGCCAGCAGCTTGGACGGGGACTCTGGAAACACCATATATTTT. This encodes CASSLDGDSGNTIYF. Full variable domain (missing parts from reference TRBV5-1 and TRBJ1-3): KAGVTQTPRYLIKTRGQQVTLSCSPISGHRSVSWYQQTPGQGLQFLFEYFSETQRNKGNFPGRFSGRQFSNSRSEMNVSTLELGDSALYLCASSLDGDSGNTIYFGEGSWLTVV.

The chain uses TRBV9 and TRBJ1-2, with 7 bases lining up with TRBD1. The CDR3 sequence is 13 residues long. Germline-derived CDR1 and CDR2 are SGDLS and YYNGEE. J lost 8 bases, V lost 4 bases, and 8 bases had no gene match. CDR3 sequence: CASSPNRDRGYTF. CDR3 DNA sequence: TGTGCCAGCAGCCCGAATAGGGACAGAGGCTACACCTTC.